A single sample is the source of the 27 T cell receptor beta chains below, sequenced in a study of regulatory T cells in long-lasting Graves disease. Combining iRepertoire HTBI primers with Arm-PCR of CDR3 regions, the authors built TCR beta libraries. TCRdb re-called the multiplex PCR reads with MiXCR, one entry per CDR3 protein. The table lists over 350,000 distinct CDR3 sequences, roughly 15% of them singletons, with roughly 18% in the top ten. Time point indicated: newly diagnosed GD, antithyroid drugs for less than 3 months. RNA from PBMCs was the source of the TCR library. The same specimen was also included in a second study, on T cells in Graves' hyperthyroidism and ophthalmopathy.

This material consisted of peripheral blood mononuclear cells (PBMCs), taken at new diagnosis, from a patient treated with antithyroid drugs. Source of these receptors: a woman aged 50 to 60 with Graves disease.

This clonotype was found many times. V usage is TRBV29-1 and J usage is TRBJ1-1, with a tentative D call TRBD1 (5 bases). Germline V gene data show CDR1 as SQVTM and CDR2 as ANQGSEA. With 4 bases removed from V and 4 bases from J, the gap between germline ends came to 10 bases. The CDR3 extends over 12 amino acids. The CDR3 bases are TGCAGCGTTGCTTGGGGGAGCACTGAAGCTTTCTTT. Translation gives CSVAWGSTEAFF.

This clonotype was seen a handful of times. The genes are TRBV5-1 and TRBJ2-2; 7 positions agree with TRBD2. Per germline, CDR1 SGHRS and CDR2 YFSETQ. The ends lost 0 bases at V and 3 bases at J; junction bases unmatched: 8. The CDR3 totals 17 residues. The CDR3 reads CASSLDLSGLYTGELFF. DNA for the CDR3: TGCGCCAGCAGCTTGGACCTCTCGGGACTATACACCGGGGAGCTGTTTTTT.

This clonotype was seen only a few times. The chain links TRBV24-1 to TRBJ2-5; TRBD1 aligns across 7 bases. The junction had 11 bases not matched to a gene; V was cut back by 5 bases and J by 0 bases. The CDR3 loop spans 17 amino acids. Germline loops: CDR1 KGHDR, CDR2 SFDVKD. CDR3 sequence reads: CATSGDGTEGDQETQYF. CDR3 sequence (DNA): TGTGCCACCAGTGGCGATGGGACAGAGGGCGACCAAGAGACCCAGTACTTC.

This clonotype was recorded many times. V is TRBV28 and J is TRBJ2-5; 10 nucleotides match TRBD2. From germline, CDR1 is MDHEN and CDR2 SYDVKM. Unmatched junction bases numbered 11, after V lost 8 bases and J lost 5 bases. CDR3 length: 15 amino acids. CDR3 in DNA: TGTGCCAGCCATACGGGCACTAGCGGGATTGAGACCCAGTACTTC. Translation: CASHTGTSGIETQYF. The complete variable domain, with remaining parts taken from reference TRBV28 and TRBJ2-5, reads DVKVTQSSRYLVKRTGEKVFLECVQDMDHENMFWYRQDPGLGLRLIYFSYDVKMKEKGDIPEGYSVSREKKERFSLILESASTNQTSMYLCASHTGTSGIETQYFGPGTRLLVL.

This clonotype was counted many times. CDR3 protein: CASSHGGAGGEQYF. In DNA, the CDR3 is TGTGCCAGCAGCCACGGCGGGGCAGGGGGTGAGCAGTACTTC. V usage is TRBV3-1 and J usage is TRBJ2-7; the D gene is possibly TRBD1 (7 bases). The germline gives CDR1 LGHDT, CDR2 YNNKEL (reference sequence). The CDR3 is made up of 14 amino acids. With 3 bases removed from V and 7 bases from J, the gap between germline ends came to 16 bases.

This clonotype was seen many times. The chain recombines TRBV6-1 with TRBJ1-2; D remains unclear. The CDR3 totals 11 residues. V lost 6 bases, J lost 3 bases, and 5 bases lay in between. Germline CDR1 and CDR2: MNHNS and SASEGT. The CDR3 region has the DNA TGTGCCAGCAGGGAGTACTATGGCTACACCTTC. Its protein is CASREYYGYTF.

Many counts were recorded for this clonotype. The rearrangement links TRBV2 to TRBJ2-1, with D possibly matching TRBD1 (5 bases). V dropped 6 bases and J dropped 3 bases, with 9 bases sitting between them. This CDR3 is 13 amino acids long. Germline V gives CDR1 SNHLY, CDR2 FYNNEI. CDR3 bases: TGTGCCAGCAGCAAAGGGGTCTACAATGAGCAGTTCTTC. Translated, it gives CASSKGVYNEQFF.

This clonotype has only a few counts. The rearrangement uses TRBV19 and TRBJ2-6, with 10 bases fitting TRBD1. The CDR3 loop spans 18 amino acids. The trim removed 6 bases at V and 4 bases at J, leaving 12 bases unmatched. Germline assignment: CDR1 LNHDA and CDR2 SQIVND (reference sequence). The DNA of the CDR3 is TGTGCCAGTAGAGACGGGACAGGGGTTCCCGGCGGGGCCAACGTCCTGACTTTC. This gives the protein CASRDGTGVPGGANVLTF.

This clonotype was observed many times. The chain employs TRBV5-1 and TRBJ2-3; D is undetermined. Germline V gene sequence: CDR1 SGHRS, CDR2 YFSETQ. This CDR3 comprises 14 residues. V shed 0 bases and J shed 3 bases, with 8 bases lying between them. CDR3 region: CASSLDTQTDTQYF. The CDR3 DNA follows: TGCGCCAGCAGCTTGGACACCCAAACAGATACGCAGTATTTT.

V gene TRBV30 combines with J gene TRBJ2-2; D is possibly TRBD2 (6 bases). The V gene's germline CDR1 is GTSNPN and CDR2 SVGIG (reference sequence). The germline V and J ends were trimmed by 2 bases and 3 bases, with 10 bases remaining between them. The CDR3 covers 14 residues. CDR3 in DNA: TGTGCCTGGAGTTGGGACTTACACACCGGGGAGCTGTTTTTT. Translation: CAWSWDLHTGELFF.

This clonotype was seen a few times. The chain carries TRBV6-1 and TRBJ2-5, with D perhaps assigned TRBD1 or TRBD2 (5 bases each). The CDR3 is 16 residues long. Germline CDR1 is MNHNS and CDR2 is SASEGT. V was clipped by 4 bases and J by 5 bases, with 20 bases between them. CDR3 sequence reads: CASSAPVGGWGETQYF. The CDR3 DNA reads as TGTGCCAGCAGTGCCCCGGTCGGAGGTTGGGGGGAGACCCAGTACTTC.

The sample holds many counts of this clonotype. The chain has TRBV27 and TRBJ2-7, with 8 positions matching TRBD1. The CDR3 has 14 amino acids. With 6 bases clipped from V and 2 bases from J, the junction kept 6 bases outside the gene matches. Germline values: CDR1 MNHEY, CDR2 SMNVEV (reference sequence). CDR3 nucleotides: TGTGCCAGCAGATACGGACAGGGAGCCTACGAGCAGTACTTC. Translating gives CASRYGQGAYEQYF.

This clonotype has ten or more counts. J is TRBJ1-5 and V is TRBV2; a possible D gene is TRBD1 (6 bases). Germline V gene sequence: CDR1 SNHLY, CDR2 FYNNEI. This CDR3 has 13 residues. V shed 3 bases and J shed 5 bases, with 8 bases lying between them. The CDR3 sequence is CASSDYRDQPQHF. In nucleotides, the CDR3 is TGTGCCAGCAGTGATTACAGGGATCAGCCCCAGCATTTT.

This clonotype has a count of ten or more. The chain joins TRBV20-1 to TRBJ2-5, with 8 bases lining up with TRBD1. From germline, CDR1 is DFQATT and CDR2 SNEGSKA (reference sequence). This CDR3 has 14 amino acids. V trimming: 3 bases; J trimming: 1 base; junction bases outside the gene matches: 4. This CDR3 reads CSASWTGLQETQYF. The CDR3 DNA reads as TGCAGTGCTAGCTGGACAGGGCTCCAAGAGACCCAGTACTTC.

The chain couples TRBV6-2 or TRBV6-3 to TRBJ2-7, with 9 bases matching TRBD2. The CDR3 contains 14 residues. Germline CDR1 is MNHEY and CDR2 is SVGEGT. J gave up 0 bases and V 5 bases, and 2 bases lay outside the gene matches. This CDR3 reads CASSQLAGSYEQYF. The CDR3, as DNA: TGTGCCAGCAGTCAACTAGCGGGCTCCTACGAGCAGTACTTC.

This clonotype was recorded at least ten times. This chain links TRBV11-1 with TRBJ2-3, with 7 nucleotides matching TRBD2. CDR1 is SGHAT and CDR2 is FQDESV in the germline V gene (reference sequence). V gave up 6 bases and J gave up 6 bases; unmatched junction bases: 9. The CDR3 has 14 residues. Written as DNA, the CDR3 is TGTGCCAGCAGTTCCAGCGGGGAGTTTGATACGCAGTATTTT. It specifies CASSSSGEFDTQYF.

This clonotype was seen more than once but under ten times. The chain has TRBV9 and TRBJ1-3; D is possibly TRBD1 (6 bases). Trimming shortened V by 1 base and J by 3 bases, and 8 bases separated the two germline ends. The V gene's germline CDR1 is SGDLS and CDR2 YYNGEE. This CDR3 has 14 amino acids. CDR3 sequence: CASSVSGVGNTIYF. Written as DNA, the CDR3 is TGTGCCAGCAGCGTATCAGGGGTTGGAAACACCATATATTTT.

The rearrangement uses TRBV5-1 and TRBJ2-2, with 12 bases identical to TRBD1. The germline gives CDR1 SGHRS, CDR2 YFSETQ. With 4 bases clipped from V and 7 bases from J, the junction kept 5 bases outside the gene matches. There are 15 residues in the CDR3. In nucleotides, the CDR3 is TGCGCCAGCAGCATGGGACAGGGGGCAGGCGGGGAGCTGTTTTTT. Its protein is CASSMGQGAGGELFF. The full variable domain, completed using reference TRBV5-1 and TRBJ2-2, is KAGVTQTPRYLIKTRGQQVTLSCSPISGHRSVSWYQQTPGQGLQFLFEYFSETQRNKGNFPGRFSGRQFSNSRSEMNVSTLELGDSALYLCASSMGQGAGGELFFGEGSRLTVL.

The J gene is TRBJ1-1, the V gene TRBV5-1, with 12 bases matching TRBD1. Trimming took 7 bases from V and 3 from J; bases not matched to a gene: 10. Germline loops: CDR1 SGHRS, CDR2 YFSETQ. This CDR3 spans 16 amino acids. CDR3 region: CASGKGQGALDTEAFF. In DNA, the CDR3 is TGCGCCAGCGGCAAGGGACAGGGGGCCTTGGACACTGAAGCTTTCTTT.

This clonotype was seen a few times. The V gene is TRBV14, the J gene TRBJ2-7; 15 bases map to TRBD2. CDR1 and CDR2 from the germline V gene are SGHDN and FVKESK. The CDR3 is 17 amino acids. Trimming at V came to 5 bases and at J to 3 bases, leaving 8 bases not matched to a gene. CDR3 protein: CASSSGLAGGKNYEQYF. For the CDR3, the DNA is TGTGCCAGCAGCTCGGGACTAGCGGGAGGCAAAAACTACGAGCAGTACTTC.

The gene calls are TRBV6-9 and TRBJ1-4, with D unclear. The CDR3 contains 12 residues. V was clipped by 9 bases and J by 4 bases, with 9 bases between them. In germline, CDR1 is MNHGY, CDR2 SVAAGI. CDR3 nucleotide sequence: TGTGCCAGTGGGGAGTTTAATGAAAAACTGTTTTTT. This encodes CASGEFNEKLFF.

This clonotype was counted ten times or more. The chain combines TRBV12-3 or TRBV12-4 with TRBJ2-7; D is ambiguous. The CDR3 length is 13 residues. Trimming left V 4 bases short and J 3 bases short, with 10 bases between. The CDR3 DNA reads as TGTGCCAGCAGTTACTTACACCTCTACGAGCAGTACTTC. As protein: CASSYLHLYEQYF.

As for this clonotype: Given a much more abundant clone one base away, this may be a read error. The rearrangement links TRBV3-1 to TRBJ1-3; no clear D gene. Germline-derived CDR1 and CDR2 are LGHDT and YNNKEL (reference sequence). The CDR3 spans 18 residues. The CDR3 coding sequence is TGTGCCAGCAGCCAAGGTGTCGGTGCAGCCATCTCTGGAAGCACCATATATTTT. This translates into CASSQGVGAAISGSTIYF. Based on the CDR3 plus reference TRBV3-1 and TRBJ1-3, the full variable domain is DTAVSQTPKYLVTQMGNDKSIKCEQNLGHDTMYWYKQDSKKFLKIMFSYNNKELIINETVPNRFSPKSPDKAHLNLHINSLELGDSAVYFCASSQGVGAAISGSTIYFGEGSWLTVV.

The CDR3 region has the DNA TGTGCCAGCAGCGGAAGGGACAGGGGGCGCTTCTACAATGAGCAGTTCTTC. As protein: CASSGRDRGRFYNEQFF. The genes are TRBV7-9 and TRBJ2-1, with 12 bases fitting TRBD1. CDR3 length: 17 residues. Germline CDR1 is SEHNR and CDR2 is FQNEAQ (reference sequence). V trimming: 5 bases; J trimming: 3 bases; junction bases outside the gene matches: 8.

This clonotype has at least ten counts. This may stem from a read error, because a much larger clone lies one nucleotide away. This chain joins TRBV7-9 and TRBJ1-1, with TRBD1 identical over 7 bases. The ends lost 4 bases at V and 0 bases at J; junction bases unmatched: 2. Per germline, CDR1 SEHNR and CDR2 FQNEAQ (reference sequence). CDR3 size: 14 residues. The DNA of the CDR3 is TGTGCCAGCAGCTCACAGGGGATGAACACTGAAGCTTTCTTT. It translates to CASSSQGMNTEAFF.

Concerning this clonotype: One junction end does not reproduce the germline sequence, and a read error may be involved. The chain is built from TRBV28 and TRBJ1-1, with unresolved D. CDR1 is MDHEN, CDR2 SYDVKM, per germline. The CDR3 covers 12 residues. This CDR3 is CASGLLNTEAFF. CDR3 DNA sequence: TGTGCCAGCGGTTTGCTGAACACTGAAGCTTTCTTT.

The CDR3 DNA is TGTGCCAGCAGCCCACGGACACTAACTAATGAAAAACTGTTTTTT. This sequence encodes CASSPRTLTNEKLFF. The chain carries TRBV7-9 and TRBJ1-4, with D tentatively TRBD1 (5 bases). The ends were cut back, 5 bases at V and 1 base at J, with 11 bases in the middle. The CDR3 is 15 residues long. The germline V gene has CDR1 SEHNR and CDR2 FQNEAQ (reference sequence).